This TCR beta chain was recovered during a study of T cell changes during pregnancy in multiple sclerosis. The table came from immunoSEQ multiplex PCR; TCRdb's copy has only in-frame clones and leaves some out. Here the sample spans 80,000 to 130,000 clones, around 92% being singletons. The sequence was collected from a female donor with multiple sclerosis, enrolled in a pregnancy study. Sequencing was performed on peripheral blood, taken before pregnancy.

In nucleotides, the CDR3 is TGTGCCAGTATTTCAGGGAACTACGAGCAGTACTTC. This gives the protein CASISGNYEQYF. The J gene is TRBJ2-7, the V gene TRBV19; the D gene is possibly TRBD1 (5 bases). CDR3 size: 12 residues. V lost 7 bases, J lost 3 bases, and 10 bases lay in between. Per the germline V gene, CDR1 is LNHDA and CDR2 is SQIVND (reference sequence). The whole variable domain, filled in from reference TRBV19 and TRBJ2-7, reads DGGITQSPKYLFRKEGQNVTLSCEQNLNHDAMYWYRQDPGQGLRLIYYSQIVNDFQKGDIAEGYSVSREKKESFPLTVTSAQKNPTAFYLCASISGNYEQYFGPGTRLTVT.